The 5 T cell receptor beta chains presented below share a single source sample, sequenced in a study of lymphopenia after photon versus proton radiotherapy. Repertoires were generated with immunoSEQ multiplex PCR, while TCRdb's copy carries only in-frame clones and drops some. The sample has 65,000 to 90,000 clones, 92% seen once. This specimen was peripheral blood, taken from a patient treated with photon-based radiotherapy. The receptors stem from a middle-aged woman with cholangiocarcinoma.

The chain has TRBV19 and TRBJ1-2; TRBD1 matches at 11 bases. The CDR3 has 16 amino acids. Per the germline V gene, CDR1 is LNHDA and CDR2 is SQIVND (reference sequence). V lost 2 bases to trimming and J lost 4 bases; unmatched junction nucleotides: 6. DNA of the CDR3: TGTGCCAGTAGTATATCCGGACAGGGGGCCTCCTATGGCTACACCTTC. Its translation: CASSISGQGASYGYTF.

On this clone: A junction boundary mismatches the germline segment, possibly from a read error. The genes are TRBV11-2 and TRBJ2-1, with 11 bases fitting TRBD2. The CDR3 spans 14 residues. Germline V gene lookup returns CDR1 SGHAT and CDR2 FQNNGV. The CDR3 protein is CASRLAGGPNEQFF. CDR3 in DNA: TGTGCCAGCAGGTTAGCGGGAGGGCCGAATGAGCAGTTCTTC.

The chain is built from TRBV4-1 and TRBJ1-2; 7 nucleotides match TRBD1. This CDR3 has 16 amino acids. Germline CDR1 and CDR2: MGHRA and YSYEKL. V trimming: 1 base; J trimming: 2 bases; junction bases outside the gene matches: 7. Written as DNA, the CDR3 is TGCGCCAGCAGCCAAGCACCGGGACAGCCAAACTATGGCTACACCTTC. Encoded protein: CASSQAPGQPNYGYTF.

The CDR3 is CASSPGQIQETQYF. CDR3 DNA sequence: TGTGCCAGCAGCCCGGGACAGATCCAAGAGACCCAGTACTTC. V gene TRBV5-4 combines with J gene TRBJ2-5, with TRBD1 matching 7 bases. The trim removed 4 bases at V and 1 base at J, leaving 4 bases unmatched. The CDR3 has 14 residues. Germline assignment: CDR1 SGHNT and CDR2 YYREEE (reference sequence).

This sequence joins TRBV4-3 and TRBJ2-7, with TRBD1 identical over 7 bases. Germline CDR1 and CDR2: LGHNA and YSLEER. This CDR3 comprises 15 residues. V trimming: 1 base; J trimming: 2 bases; junction bases outside the gene matches: 5. Written as DNA, the CDR3 is TGCGCCAGCAGCCAAGCCCCGACAGGGACCTACGAGCAGTACTTC. It yields the protein CASSQAPTGTYEQYF.